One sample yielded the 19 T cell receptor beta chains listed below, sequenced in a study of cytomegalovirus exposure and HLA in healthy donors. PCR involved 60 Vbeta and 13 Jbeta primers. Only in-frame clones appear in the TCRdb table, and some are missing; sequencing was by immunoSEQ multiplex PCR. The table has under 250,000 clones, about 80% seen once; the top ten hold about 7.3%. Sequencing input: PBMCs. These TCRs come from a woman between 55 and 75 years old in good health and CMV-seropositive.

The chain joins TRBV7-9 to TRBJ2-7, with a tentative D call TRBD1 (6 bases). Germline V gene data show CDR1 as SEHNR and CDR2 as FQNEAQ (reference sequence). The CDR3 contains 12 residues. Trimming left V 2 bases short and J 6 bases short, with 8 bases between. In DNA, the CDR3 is TGTGCCAGCAGCTTACAGGGGTCCGAGCAGTACTTC. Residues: CASSLQGSEQYF.

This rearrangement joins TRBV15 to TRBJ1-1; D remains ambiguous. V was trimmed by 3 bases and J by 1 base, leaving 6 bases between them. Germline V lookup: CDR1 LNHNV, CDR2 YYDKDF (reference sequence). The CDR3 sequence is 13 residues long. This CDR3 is CATSRGRNTEAFF. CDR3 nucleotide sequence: TGTGCCACCAGCAGGGGGAGGAACACTGAAGCTTTCTTT.

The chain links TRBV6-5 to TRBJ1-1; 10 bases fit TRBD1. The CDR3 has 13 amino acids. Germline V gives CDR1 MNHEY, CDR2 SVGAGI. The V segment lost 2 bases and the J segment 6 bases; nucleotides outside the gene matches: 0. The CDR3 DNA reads TGTGCCAGCAGTTACGGACAGGGGGCTGAAGCTTTCTTT. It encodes CASSYGQGAEAFF.

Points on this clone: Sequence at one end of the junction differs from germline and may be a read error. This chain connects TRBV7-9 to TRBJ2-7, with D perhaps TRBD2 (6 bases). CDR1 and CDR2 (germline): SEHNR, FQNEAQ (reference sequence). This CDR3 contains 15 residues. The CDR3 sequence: CASSLVGGNSYGQYF. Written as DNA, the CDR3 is TGTGCCAGCAGCTTAGTGGGCGGGAACTCCTACGGGCAGTACTTC. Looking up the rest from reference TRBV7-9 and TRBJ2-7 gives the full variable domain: DTGVSQNPRHKITKRGQNVTFRCDPISEHNRLYWYRQTLGQGPEFLTYFQNEAQLEKSRLLSDRFSAERPKGSFSTLEIQRTEQGDSAMYLCASSLVGGNSYGQYFGPGTRLTVT.

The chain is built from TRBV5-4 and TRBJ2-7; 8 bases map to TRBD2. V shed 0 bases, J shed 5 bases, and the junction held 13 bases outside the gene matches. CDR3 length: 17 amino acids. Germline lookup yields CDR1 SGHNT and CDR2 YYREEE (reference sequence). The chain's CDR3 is CASSLGSGGAGVHEQYF. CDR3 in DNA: TGTGCCAGCAGCTTGGGGTCCGGGGGGGCAGGGGTCCACGAGCAGTACTTC.

The CDR3 region has the DNA TGTGCCAGCAGTTTCTCCAGGGGAAACACCATATATTTT. Translation gives CASSFSRGNTIYF. The chain combines TRBV28 with TRBJ1-3; unclear D gene. The CDR3 extends over 13 amino acids. Germline V gives CDR1 MDHEN, CDR2 SYDVKM. V was cut by 3 bases and J by 4 bases, with 7 bases left in between.

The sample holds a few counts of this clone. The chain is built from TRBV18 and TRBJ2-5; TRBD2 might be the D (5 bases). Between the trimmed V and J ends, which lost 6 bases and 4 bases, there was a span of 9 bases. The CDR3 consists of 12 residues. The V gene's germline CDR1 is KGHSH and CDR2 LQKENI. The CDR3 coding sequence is TGTGCCAGCTCCCGGGCGGGAGAGACCCAGTACTTC. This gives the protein CASSRAGETQYF.

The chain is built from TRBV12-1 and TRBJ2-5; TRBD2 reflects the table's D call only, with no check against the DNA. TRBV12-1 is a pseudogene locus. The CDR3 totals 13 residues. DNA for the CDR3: TGTGCCAGCAGCTTTAGACTAAGAGAGACCCAGTACTTC. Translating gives CASSFRLRETQYF.

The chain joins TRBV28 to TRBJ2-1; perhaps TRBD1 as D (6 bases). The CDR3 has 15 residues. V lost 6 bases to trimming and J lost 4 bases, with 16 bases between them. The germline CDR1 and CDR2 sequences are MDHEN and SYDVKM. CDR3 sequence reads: CASREPTGYYNEQFF. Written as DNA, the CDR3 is TGTGCCAGCAGGGAGCCGACAGGATATTACAATGAGCAGTTCTTC.

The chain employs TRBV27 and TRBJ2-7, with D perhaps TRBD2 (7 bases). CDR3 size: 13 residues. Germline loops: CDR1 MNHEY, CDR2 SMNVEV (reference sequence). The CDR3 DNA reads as TGTTCCGAGGGGAGGGGGGCTGGGTACGAGCAGTACTTC. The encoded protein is CSEGRGAGYEQYF.

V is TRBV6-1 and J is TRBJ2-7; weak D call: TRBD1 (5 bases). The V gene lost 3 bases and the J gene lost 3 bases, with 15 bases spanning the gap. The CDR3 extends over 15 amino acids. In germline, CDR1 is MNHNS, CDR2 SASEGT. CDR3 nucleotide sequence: TGTGCCAGCAGTGACCCCATTAGGGGCCTCTACGAGCAGTACTTC. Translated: CASSDPIRGLYEQYF.

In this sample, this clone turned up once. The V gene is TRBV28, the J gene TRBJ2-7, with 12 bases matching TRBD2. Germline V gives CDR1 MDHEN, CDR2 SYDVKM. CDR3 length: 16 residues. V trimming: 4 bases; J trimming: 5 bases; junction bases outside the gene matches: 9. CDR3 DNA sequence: TGTGCCAGCAGTTCCGGACTAGCGGGATTGGCTCACGAGCAGTACTTC. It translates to CASSSGLAGLAHEQYF.

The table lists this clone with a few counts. CDR3 nucleotides: TGTGCCAGCAGCTCCGGGACAGTGGGGACCCAGTACTTC. Its translation is CASSSGTVGTQYF. This rearrangement joins TRBV7-9 to TRBJ2-5, with TRBD1 matching over 7 bases. This CDR3 contains 13 residues. The germline V gene has CDR1 SEHNR and CDR2 FQNEAQ (reference sequence). Trimming at V came to 4 bases and at J to 7 bases, leaving 6 bases not matched to a gene. Complete variable domain (other parts from reference TRBV7-9 and TRBJ2-5): DTGVSQNPRHKITKRGQNVTFRCDPISEHNRLYWYRQTLGQGPEFLTYFQNEAQLEKSRLLSDRFSAERPKGSFSTLEIQRTEQGDSAMYLCASSSGTVGTQYFGPGTRLLVL.

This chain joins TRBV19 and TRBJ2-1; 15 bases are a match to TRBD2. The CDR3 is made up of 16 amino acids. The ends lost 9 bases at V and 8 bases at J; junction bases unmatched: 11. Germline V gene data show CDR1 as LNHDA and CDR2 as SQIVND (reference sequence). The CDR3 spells CASNIAGTSGRYEQFF. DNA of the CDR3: TGTGCCAGCAATATTGCCGGGACTAGCGGGAGGTATGAGCAGTTCTTC.

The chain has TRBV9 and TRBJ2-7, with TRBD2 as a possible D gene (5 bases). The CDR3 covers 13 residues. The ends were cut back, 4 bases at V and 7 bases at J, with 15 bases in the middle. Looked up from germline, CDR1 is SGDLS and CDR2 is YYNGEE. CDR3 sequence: CASSPFERGEQYF. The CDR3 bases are TGTGCCAGCAGCCCTTTCGAGCGAGGGGAGCAGTACTTC.

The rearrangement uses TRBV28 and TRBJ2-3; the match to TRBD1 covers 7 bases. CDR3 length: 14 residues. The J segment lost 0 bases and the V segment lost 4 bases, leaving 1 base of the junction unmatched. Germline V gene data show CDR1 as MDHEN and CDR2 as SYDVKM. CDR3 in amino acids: CASSSQGSTDTQYF. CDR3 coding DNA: TGTGCCAGCAGTTCACAGGGGAGCACAGATACGCAGTATTTT.

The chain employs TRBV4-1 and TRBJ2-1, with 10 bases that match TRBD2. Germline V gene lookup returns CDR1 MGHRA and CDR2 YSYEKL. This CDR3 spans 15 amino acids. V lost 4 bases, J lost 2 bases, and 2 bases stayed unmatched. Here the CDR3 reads CASSPLAGAYNEQFF. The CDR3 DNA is TGCGCCAGCAGCCCCCTAGCGGGAGCCTACAATGAGCAGTTCTTC.

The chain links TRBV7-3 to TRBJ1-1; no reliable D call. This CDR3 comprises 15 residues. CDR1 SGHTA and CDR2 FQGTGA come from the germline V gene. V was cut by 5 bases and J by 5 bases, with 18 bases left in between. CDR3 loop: CASSLAGPGRTEAFF. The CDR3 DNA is TGTGCCAGCAGCCTCGCGGGCCCGGGGAGGACTGAAGCTTTCTTT.

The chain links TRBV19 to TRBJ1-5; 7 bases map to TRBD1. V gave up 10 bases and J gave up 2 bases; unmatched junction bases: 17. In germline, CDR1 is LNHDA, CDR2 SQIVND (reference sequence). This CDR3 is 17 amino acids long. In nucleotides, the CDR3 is TGTGCCACCAACCCAGGGGGGTTATTGTTGCGCAATCAGCCCCAGCATTTT. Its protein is CATNPGGLLLRNQPQHF.